The rows below give T cell receptor beta chains drawn from one sample of a study of blood T cell repertoires in COVID-19. The table came from immunoSEQ multiplex PCR; TCRdb's copy has only in-frame clones and leaves some out. The profile shows 45,000 to 50,000 clones, over 80% of them singletons. Sequenced sample: peripheral blood. These receptors all come from a man older than 75 in a cohort sampled during active COVID-19. CDR3s include the opening cysteine and the closing phenylalanine or tryptophan. The D gene is left open where the match is weak. A row's size may be missing; if present it is once, few, many or a size class.

J gene	clone size	V gene	D gene	CDR3 protein	CDR3 DNA
TRBJ1-3	.	TRBV28	.	CASSFIGNTIYF	TGTGCCAGCAGTTTTATAGGAAACACCATATATTTT
TRBJ2-1	.	TRBV7-6	TRBD1	CASRQPGGNEQFF	TGTGCCAGCAGACAACCAGGGGGCAATGAGCAGTTCTTC
TRBJ2-5	.	TRBV19	TRBD2	CASSIRTSGDSETQYF	TGTGCCAGTAGTATTAGAACTAGCGGAGATTCTGAGACCCAGTACTTC
TRBJ2-5	.	TRBV5-4	TRBD2	CASSRTSGGFQETQYF	TGTGCCAGCAGCAGAACTAGCGGGGGGTTCCAAGAGACCCAGTACTTC
TRBJ2-4	once	TRBV7-6	TRBD2	CASSLATGGPGKNIQYF	TGTGCCAGCAGCTTAGCTACGGGGGGGCCGGGCAAAAACATTCAGTACTTC
TRBJ2-7	.	TRBV4-3	.	CASSQDVDQGYEQYF	TGCGCCAGCAGCCAAGACGTCGACCAGGGTTACGAGCAGTACTTC
TRBJ2-3	.	TRBV18	.	CASSPRPGAVSNTDTQYF	TGTGCCAGCTCACCACGACCAGGGGCGGTTTCTAACACAGATACGCAGTATTTT
TRBJ1-5	few	TRBV7-2	TRBD1	CASSPRGQSSNQPQHF	TGTGCCAGCAGCCCTAGGGGACAGTCTAGCAATCAGCCCCAGCATTTT
TRBJ2-5	.	TRBV10-3	.	CAISTTAQETQYF	TGTGCCATCAGTACGACAGCGCAAGAGACCCAGTACTTC
TRBJ1-2	.	TRBV28	TRBD1	CASSSGGQGYGYTF	TGTGCCAGCAGTTCTGGGGGACAGGGATATGGCTACACCTTC
TRBJ2-1	once	TRBV24-1	TRBD2	CATSGGGYNEQFF	TGTGCCACCAGTGGGGGGGGGTACAATGAGCAGTTCTTC
TRBJ2-7	.	TRBV7-2	.	CASSSRGRAPEQYF	TGTGCCAGCAGCTCGCGAGGGCGGGCTCCCGAGCAGTACTTC
TRBJ1-4	.	TRBV24-1	.	CATSDPTGRDGEKLFF	TGTGCCACCAGTGATCCCACGGGGAGGGACGGTGAAAAACTGTTTTTT
TRBJ2-7	few	TRBV5-1	.	CASSLQEQIYEQYF	TGCGCCAGCAGTTTACAAGAACAGATCTACGAGCAGTACTTC
TRBJ1-1	.	TRBV5-1	.	CASTSAQGPKLNTEAFF	TGCGCCAGCACCTCTGCCCAGGGGCCAAAGTTGAACACTGAAGCTTTCTTT
TRBJ2-3	.	TRBV24-1	.	CATSDPRETDTQYF	TGTGCCACCAGTGACCCCAGGGAAACAGATACGCAGTATTTT
TRBJ1-2	.	TRBV6-6	TRBD1	CASRDRGQVYGYTF	TGTGCCAGCAGAGACAGGGGGCAGGTCTATGGCTACACCTTC
TRBJ2-5	.	TRBV27	.	CASSLRTASGQETQYF	TGTGCCAGCAGTTTAAGAACGGCCTCGGGGCAAGAGACCCAGTACTTC
TRBJ2-1	.	TRBV2	.	CASSGSAGGDRFF	TGTGCCAGCAGTGGTTCTGCAGGAGGGGATCGGTTCTTC
TRBJ2-5	.	TRBV11-2	TRBD2	CASSLKVERGAPLQETQYF	TGTGCCAGCAGCTTAAAAGTCGAGCGGGGGGCCCCTTTACAAGAGACCCAGTACTTC
TRBJ2-7	.	TRBV4-3	.	CASSQDISPSYEQYF	TGCGCCAGCAGCCAAGATATAAGCCCTTCCTACGAGCAGTACTTC
TRBJ2-5	.	TRBV24-1	TRBD2	CATSAPASGGYQETQYF	TGTGCCACCAGTGCTCCCGCTAGCGGGGGGTACCAAGAGACCCAGTACTTC
TRBJ2-1	.	TRBV18	TRBD1	CASSPGRGRFGEQFF	TGTGCCAGCTCACCAGGCAGGGGGCGCTTCGGCGAGCAGTTCTTC
TRBJ2-7	.	TRBV7-8	TRBD1	CATSGGQGVPYEQYF	TGTGCCACGAGCGGGGGACAGGGGGTACCCTACGAGCAGTACTTC
TRBJ2-1	.	TRBV24-1	TRBD2	CATSAGTSGYNEQFF	TGTGCCACCAGTGCCGGGACTAGCGGCTACAATGAGCAGTTCTTC
TRBJ1-2	.	TRBV27	.	CASSYSGTGKNGYTF	TGTGCCAGCAGTTATTCCGGAACAGGGAAGAATGGCTACACCTTC
TRBJ1-1	.	TRBV28	.	CASSLRQSTEAFF	TGTGCCAGCAGTCTTCGACAGTCCACTGAAGCTTTCTTT
TRBJ2-3	.	TRBV28	TRBD2	CASSPFSLAGGPDTQYF	TGTGCCAGCAGCCCATTCTCACTAGCGGGAGGGCCAGATACGCAGTATTTT
TRBJ1-2	.	TRBV10-3	.	CAISESSGGLGGYTF	TGTGCCATCAGTGAGTCGTCTGGGGGCCTGGGTGGCTACACCTTC
TRBJ2-7	.	TRBV10-3	.	CAISVGQSYEQYF	TGTGCCATCAGTGTTGGACAGTCCTACGAGCAGTACTTC
TRBJ1-4	.	TRBV15	.	CATSRGGGIGEKLFF	TGTGCCACCAGCAGAGGAGGAGGAATCGGTGAAAAACTGTTTTTT
TRBJ2-1	.	TRBV11-2	.	CASSLDFRNEQFF	TGTGCCAGCAGCTTAGACTTCAGGAATGAGCAGTTCTTC
TRBJ2-7	.	TRBV5-4	TRBD1	CASSSDRGKNEQYF	TGTGCCAGCAGCTCCGACAGGGGGAAAAACGAGCAGTACTTC
TRBJ2-7	.	TRBV27	.	CASSLSGGVSEQYF	TGTGCCAGCAGTTTATCGGGGGGAGTTAGCGAGCAGTACTTC
TRBJ2-1	.	TRBV5-1	.	CASSLAPGGYNEQFF	TGCGCCAGCAGCTTGGCGCCGGGTGGCTACAATGAGCAGTTCTTC
TRBJ2-4	.	TRBV23-1	.	CASSQRQEAKNIQYF	TGCGCCAGCAGTCAACGGCAGGAAGCCAAAAACATTCAGTACTTC
TRBJ2-7	.	TRBV10-3	.	CAISESGEAYEQYF	TGTGCCATCAGTGAGTCGGGGGAGGCCTACGAGCAGTACTTC
TRBJ1-2	few	TRBV6-5	TRBD1	CASIMTGGNGYTF	TGTGCCAGCATCATGACAGGGGGCAATGGCTACACCTTC
TRBJ1-1	.	TRBV7-9	TRBD1	CASSSGQGNTEAFF	TGTGCCAGCAGCTCGGGACAGGGTAACACTGAAGCTTTCTTT
TRBJ2-5	.	TRBV6-2/TRBV6-3	TRBD2	CASSYSRTRETQYF	TGTGCCAGCAGTTACTCGAGGACTAGAGAGACCCAGTACTTC
TRBJ2-1	.	TRBV6-2/TRBV6-3	TRBD2	CASSYILTSGRNEQFF	TGTGCCAGCAGTTACATATTAACTAGCGGGAGAAATGAGCAGTTCTTC
TRBJ2-3	.	TRBV9	.	CASSVQIADTQYF	TGTGCCAGCAGCGTTCAGATCGCAGATACGCAGTATTTT
TRBJ2-7	.	TRBV10-2	.	CASSGGRTYEQYF	TGCGCCAGCAGTGGCGGCCGGACCTACGAGCAGTACTTC
TRBJ2-5	.	TRBV5-4	.	CASSLDYQETQYF	TGTGCCAGCAGCTTGGACTACCAAGAGACCCAGTACTTC
TRBJ2-7	.	TRBV27	TRBD1	CASSLDRGYEQYF	TGTGCCAGCAGTCTTGACAGGGGCTACGAGCAGTACTTC
TRBJ1-1	.	TRBV2	TRBD1	CASSSRQGEVEAFF	TGTGCCAGCAGTTCTAGACAGGGCGAAGTCGAAGCTTTCTTT
TRBJ1-1	few	TRBV19	.	CASSTQGHTEAFF	TGTGCCAGTAGTACTCAGGGTCACACTGAAGCTTTCTTT
TRBJ1-1	few	TRBV7-9	.	CASSLFSGSTEAFF	TGTGCCAGCAGCTTATTCTCGGGGAGCACTGAAGCTTTCTTT